This paragraph covers one T cell receptor (beta chain) sequence. The antigen remains undetermined. These data belong to a study of cytomegalovirus exposure and HLA in healthy donors. Study-level information: As an earlier analysis found, around 170 million T cells yielded about 120 million unique TCR beta sequences. Whole-study findings and limits: According to a later analysis, most TCR beta chains associated with CMV appeared HLA-restricted.

The V end was cut by 0 bases, the J end by 13 bases, with 11 bases between. Germline assignment: CDR1 SGHRS and CDR2 YFSETQ. This CDR3 comprises 12 residues. Primers: 60 Vbeta forward and 13 Jbeta reverse. Authors' data handling: Approximately 87 million unique TCR beta chains, 10 million to 14 million shared, were counted in a later analysis. The repertoire was sequenced with immunoSEQ multiplex PCR; TCRdb's copy has only in-frame clones and lacks some. That table supplies the V and J calls and clone size; D and trimming were determined from the DNA. The sample lists about 110,000 clones; approximately 78% were seen once.

The chain carries TRBV5-1 and TRBJ2-1; TRBD1 is a possible D gene (6 bases). The sample was PBMCs. The source of this sequence is a woman aged 25 to 39 in good health and CMV-seronegative. The DNA for the CDR3 is TGCGCCAGCAGCTTGGGAAAAGGGGGTCAGTTCTTC. It specifies CASSLGKGGQFF.